Shown below are 30 T cell receptor beta chains from a single sample sequenced in a study of T cells in narcolepsy. The data were produced by immunoSEQ multiplex PCR, yet TCRdb's version contains in-frame clones alone and is incomplete. The sample shows roughly 9,800 clones, about 75% of them seen only once. Sequenced: CD45RA- memory CD8+ T cells from PBMCs. The receptors stem from a human donor with narcolepsy.

This clone appeared a few times. The chain has TRBV7-3 and TRBJ2-3, with 7 bases identical to TRBD1. The trim removed 4 bases at V and 4 bases at J, leaving 8 bases unmatched. The CDR3 length is 15 residues. Germline assignment: CDR1 SGHTA and CDR2 FQGTGA. The CDR3 DNA is TGTGCCAGCAGCTACCGACAGGGAATGTCAGATACGCAGTATTTT. Its protein is CASSYRQGMSDTQYF. Together with reference TRBV7-3 and TRBJ2-3, the CDR3 gives the full variable domain: GAGVSQTPSNKVTEKGKYVELRCDPISGHTALYWYRQSLGQGPEFLIYFQGTGAADDSGLPNDRFFAVRPEGSVSTLKIQRTERGDSAVYLCASSYRQGMSDTQYFGPGTRLTVL.

The gene calls are TRBV7-3 and TRBJ2-1; 8 nucleotides line up with TRBD2. The CDR3 loop spans 19 amino acids. Trimming removed 0 bases from V and 0 bases from J; junction bases left unmatched: 10. The V gene's germline CDR1 is SGHTA and CDR2 FQGTGA. The CDR3, as DNA: TGTGCCAGCAGCTTAACGTTAATCGGGGGGGCGAGCTCCTACAATGAGCAGTTCTTC. Residues: CASSLTLIGGASSYNEQFF.

This chain joins TRBV4-2 and TRBJ2-1; the match to TRBD2 covers 10 bases. Trimming cost V 3 bases and J 1 base; bases outside gene matches: 3. Germline V gene sequence: CDR1 LGHNA, CDR2 YNFKEQ. This CDR3 is built from 16 residues. CDR3 sequence (DNA): TGTGCCAGCAGCCAGTCGACTAGCGGGTCCTACAATGAGCAGTTCTTC. Translation gives CASSQSTSGSYNEQFF.

In regard to this clone: Just one base apart from a much larger clone, this may be a read error. The sample carries other DNA sequences with the same CDR3. The chain uses TRBV7-9 and TRBJ2-7; D gene unclear. Trimming took off 0 bases at V and 3 bases at J, with 6 bases between the two ends. The CDR3 is made up of 13 amino acids. CDR1 and CDR2 (germline): SEHNR, FQNEAQ (reference sequence). The CDR3 DNA reads as TGTGCCAGCAGCTTAGCCGGGCACTACGAGCAGTACTTC. It codes for CASSLAGHYEQYF.

CDR3 in DNA: TGCGCCAGCAGCCAAGCCGAAGCACAGGGCGCAGATACGCAGTATTTT. Amino acid sequence: CASSQAEAQGADTQYF. The rearrangement joins TRBV4-1 to TRBJ2-3; D possibly corresponds to TRBD1 (6 bases). The CDR3 consists of 16 residues. Germline V gene sequence: CDR1 MGHRA, CDR2 YSYEKL. The V gene lost 1 base and the J gene lost 4 bases, with 15 bases spanning the gap.

The J gene is TRBJ1-1, the V gene TRBV7-2, with a tentative D call TRBD1 (6 bases). Trimming stripped 0 bases from V and 0 bases from J, with 11 bases between. The germline V gene encodes CDR1 SGHTA and CDR2 FQGNSA. The CDR3 loop spans 16 amino acids. The chain's CDR3 is CASSLAGQGMNTEAFF. As DNA, the CDR3 is TGTGCCAGCAGCTTAGCGGGCCAGGGGATGAACACTGAAGCTTTCTTT.

V and J are TRBV28 and TRBJ2-5; D might be TRBD2 (6 bases). The DNA end favors TRBJ2-7, so the J call may be wrong. CDR3 length: 16 residues. Germline V lookup: CDR1 MDHEN, CDR2 SYDVKM. CDR3 region: CASSSKGGATSYEQYF. In DNA, the CDR3 is TGTGCCAGCAGCTCCAAAGGCGGGGCTACCTCCTACGAGCAGTACTTC.

The V gene is TRBV6-1, the J gene TRBJ2-1; the match to TRBD1 covers 11 bases. The CDR3 is made up of 15 amino acids. Germline V gives CDR1 MNHNS, CDR2 SASEGT. The V segment lost 6 bases and the J segment 3 bases; nucleotides outside the gene matches: 4. CDR3 sequence reads: CASSVGTGGYNEQFF. DNA of the CDR3: TGTGCCAGCAGCGTGGGGACAGGGGGCTACAATGAGCAGTTCTTC.

The rearrangement uses TRBV10-3 and TRBJ2-7, with 8 bases aligning to TRBD1. CDR3 size: 11 residues. Trimming cost V 9 bases and J 3 bases; bases outside gene matches: 1. CDR1 and CDR2 from the germline V gene are ENHRY and SYGVKD. The CDR3 bases are TGTGCCATTGGGACAGGCTACGAGCAGTACTTC. Amino acids: CAIGTGYEQYF.

This clone has only a few counts. CDR3 DNA: TGTGCCAGCAGTGACGATATCTCTGGGGCCAACGTCCTGACTTTC. This gives the protein CASSDDISGANVLTF. The V and J genes are TRBV6-4 and TRBJ2-6, with D hard to call. The V gene lost 2 bases and the J gene lost 0 bases, with 5 bases spanning the gap. In germline, CDR1 is MRHNA, CDR2 SNTAGT. The CDR3 is 15 amino acids.

V usage is TRBV28 and J usage is TRBJ1-2; D is unresolved. Per germline, CDR1 MDHEN and CDR2 SYDVKM. V lost 5 bases, J lost 0 bases, and 16 bases lay in between. The CDR3 is made up of 16 amino acids. The chain's CDR3 is CASSPTMTPSNYGYTF. CDR3 DNA sequence: TGTGCCAGCAGTCCCACCATGACACCCTCTAACTATGGCTACACCTTC.

Concerning this clone itself: Different DNA sequences within this sample yield the same CDR3. V gene TRBV12-2 combines with J gene TRBJ2-1; the table names TRBD2, a call not compared with the DNA. TRBV12-2 is marked as a pseudogene. The CDR3 has 17 amino acids. CDR3 DNA: TGTGCAAGTCGCTCGGCGGGAGCGCCAAGCTCCTACAATGAGCAGTTCTTC. Protein sequence: CASRSAGAPSSYNEQFF.

The count of this clone is one. The gene calls are TRBV7-8 and TRBJ2-7; 8 nucleotides line up with TRBD1. Germline V gene data show CDR1 as SGHVS and CDR2 as FQNEAQ. Trimming removed 1 base from V and 5 bases from J; junction bases left unmatched: 10. This CDR3 is 16 amino acids long. The chain's CDR3 is CASSLGPGGAIHEQYF. In nucleotides, the CDR3 is TGTGCCAGCAGCTTAGGGCCAGGGGGCGCAATCCACGAGCAGTACTTC.

The J gene is TRBJ2-5, the V gene TRBV19, with D unresolved. With the DNA end fitting TRBJ2-7 better, the J assignment may be wrong. CDR1 LNHDA and CDR2 SQIVND come from the germline V gene (reference sequence). The CDR3 length is 15 residues. The CDR3 sequence: CASSIGSLVSYEQYF. The DNA of the CDR3 is TGTGCCAGTAGTATAGGTAGTTTGGTCTCCTACGAGCAGTACTTC.

In nucleotides, the CDR3 is TGTGCCAGTAGCTCTAACAAAGACGGGAGCTCCTACGAGCAGTACTTC. Translation: CASSSNKDGSSYEQYF. V and J are TRBV19 and TRBJ2-7; a weak D match, TRBD2 (6 bases). This CDR3 comprises 16 residues. Germline-derived CDR1 and CDR2 are LNHDA and SQIVND (reference sequence). Trimming stripped 6 bases from V and 0 bases from J, with 18 bases between.

J is TRBJ1-2 and V is TRBV4-2; 8 nucleotides match TRBD1. Trimming at V came to 4 bases and at J to 4 bases, leaving 5 bases not matched to a gene. This CDR3 comprises 14 residues. Germline V gene sequence: CDR1 LGHNA, CDR2 YNFKEQ. In nucleotides, the CDR3 is TGTGCCAGCAGCCCACGGACAGGGCCCTATGGCTACACCTTC. As protein: CASSPRTGPYGYTF.

This clone has a single count. V is TRBV27 and J is TRBJ1-5; perhaps TRBD1 as D (6 bases). Germline V gives CDR1 MNHEY, CDR2 SMNVEV (reference sequence). V shed 2 bases and J shed 1 base, with 9 bases lying between them. This CDR3 region has 15 residues. CDR3 loop: CASSLTGMSNQPQHF. CDR3 DNA sequence: TGTGCCAGCAGTTTAACAGGGATGAGCAATCAGCCCCAGCATTTT.

Notes on this clone: The sample has other DNA sequences that encode this CDR3 too. V gene TRBV5-4 combines with J gene TRBJ1-1, with TRBD1 as a possible D gene (5 bases). Trimming removed 4 bases at V and 8 bases at J, with 9 bases between. The CDR3 consists of 11 residues. Germline V gives CDR1 SGHNT, CDR2 YYREEE (reference sequence). CDR3 sequence reads: CASSLGGEAFF. The CDR3 DNA follows: TGTGCCAGCAGCCTGGGGGGAGAAGCTTTCTTT.

V and J are TRBV19 and TRBJ1-1; D unclear. The germline V and J ends were trimmed by 3 bases and 0 bases, with 5 bases remaining between them. The germline CDR1 and CDR2 sequences are LNHDA and SQIVND (reference sequence). The CDR3 spans 13 residues. This CDR3 is CASSILMNTEAFF. CDR3 DNA: TGTGCCAGTAGTATTCTGATGAACACTGAAGCTTTCTTT.

The genes are TRBV14 and TRBJ1-1; D perhaps matches TRBD1 (5 bases). V lost 4 bases and J lost 5, with 14 bases in between. This CDR3 has 14 residues. Germline loops: CDR1 SGHDN, CDR2 FVKESK. The CDR3 reads CASSLTPGGTEAFF. DNA for the CDR3: TGTGCCAGCAGCCTTACCCCTGGGGGGACTGAAGCTTTCTTT.

V usage is TRBV27 and J usage is TRBJ2-2; TRBD2 matches 13 bases. The trim removed 5 bases at V and 7 bases at J, leaving 10 bases unmatched. The germline V gene encodes CDR1 MNHEY and CDR2 SMNVEV (reference sequence). This CDR3 is built from 17 residues. Here the CDR3 reads CASSATLAGGPIGELFF. In nucleotides, the CDR3 is TGTGCCAGCAGTGCCACACTAGCGGGAGGGCCTATCGGGGAGCTGTTTTTT.

This clone was detected once. CDR3 in DNA: TGCGCCAGCAGCTTTTATAGCGGGGTCAGGGACAATGAGCAGTTCTTC. Encoded protein: CASSFYSGVRDNEQFF. The rearrangement links TRBV5-1 to TRBJ2-1; 8 bases fit TRBD2. Germline V gene sequence: CDR1 SGHRS, CDR2 YFSETQ. V lost 2 bases and J lost 5; bases outside the gene matches: 9. The CDR3 consists of 16 residues. The full variable domain, completed using reference TRBV5-1 and TRBJ2-1, is KAGVTQTPRYLIKTRGQQVTLSCSPISGHRSVSWYQQTPGQGLQFLFEYFSETQRNKGNFPGRFSGRQFSNSRSEMNVSTLELGDSALYLCASSFYSGVRDNEQFFGPGTRLTVL.

The chain is built from TRBV5-1 and TRBJ2-3; TRBD2 agrees at 7 bases. V gave up 2 bases and J gave up 6 bases; unmatched junction bases: 12. The CDR3 is 16 amino acids. Germline lookup yields CDR1 SGHRS and CDR2 YFSETQ. The CDR3 region is CASSFPRLAADDTQYF. CDR3 bases: TGCGCCAGCAGCTTCCCTAGACTAGCCGCAGACGATACGCAGTATTTT. The full variable domain, its missing parts supplied by reference TRBV5-1 and TRBJ2-3, is KAGVTQTPRYLIKTRGQQVTLSCSPISGHRSVSWYQQTPGQGLQFLFEYFSETQRNKGNFPGRFSGRQFSNSRSEMNVSTLELGDSALYLCASSFPRLAADDTQYFGPGTRLTVL.

V gene TRBV9 combines with J gene TRBJ2-7; 8 nucleotides match TRBD2. The CDR3 runs 15 residues. Germline V lookup: CDR1 SGDLS, CDR2 YYNGEE. The V gene end was trimmed by 1 base and the J gene end by 0 bases; junction bases not matched to a gene: 3. CDR3 amino acids: CASSVFSGSSYEQYF. Written as DNA, the CDR3 is TGTGCCAGCAGCGTATTCAGCGGGAGCTCCTACGAGCAGTACTTC. Looking up the rest from reference TRBV9 and TRBJ2-7 gives the full variable domain: DSGVTQTPKHLITATGQRVTLRCSPRSGDLSVYWYQQSLDQGLQFLIQYYNGEERAKGNILERFSAQQFPDLHSELNLSSLELGDSALYFCASSVFSGSSYEQYFGPGTRLTVT.

There are a few counts of this clone. This sequence joins TRBV7-9 and TRBJ2-7; possibly TRBD2 for D (5 bases). The germline V gene encodes CDR1 SEHNR and CDR2 FQNEAQ (reference sequence). The CDR3 is 12 amino acids. Trimming removed 4 bases at V and 4 bases at J, with 8 bases between. CDR3 sequence: CASSSRTYEQYF. For the CDR3, the DNA is TGTGCCAGCAGCTCAAGGACTTACGAGCAGTACTTC.

The chain employs TRBV6-8 and TRBJ1-4; no reliable D call. Deletions cut 5 bases from V and 8 bases from J, with 12 bases between. Per the germline V gene, CDR1 is MNHGY and CDR2 is SAAAGT. The CDR3 totals 13 residues. This chain's CDR3 is CASSKAAREKLFF. The CDR3 nucleotides are TGTGCCAGCAGTAAGGCAGCCAGAGAAAAACTGTTTTTT.

V and J are TRBV11-2 and TRBJ2-3; D remains ambiguous. Germline loops: CDR1 SGHAT, CDR2 FQNNGV. The CDR3 is 11 amino acids. V lost 3 bases and J lost 7, with 5 bases in between. In nucleotides, the CDR3 is TGTGCCAGCAGCTTCACTAATACGCAGTATTTT. It encodes CASSFTNTQYF.

The chain is built from TRBV6-1 and TRBJ2-3, with unresolved D. Trimming removed 3 bases from V and 14 bases from J, with 12 bases in between. Per the germline V gene, CDR1 is MNHNS and CDR2 is SASEGT. The CDR3 spans 11 residues. CDR3 bases: TGTGCCAGCAGTGATCTAGGGAAAGGGTATTTT. Residues: CASSDLGKGYF.

This clone is labeled as medium-sized. CDR3 DNA: TGTGCCAGCAGCCCCTTTGGCGGAGACCTTAAAGCTTTCTTT. Translating it yields CASSPFGGDLKAFF. V is TRBV6-5 and J is TRBJ1-1; D is undetermined. Germline V gene sequence: CDR1 MNHEY, CDR2 SVGAGI. V lost 6 bases and J lost 9, with 20 bases in between. This CDR3 comprises 14 residues.

The chain recombines TRBV28 with TRBJ2-6; no reliable D call. The CDR3 is made up of 15 amino acids. The V gene's germline CDR1 is MDHEN and CDR2 SYDVKM. V was clipped by 2 bases and J by 2 bases, with 7 bases between them. CDR3 DNA sequence: TGTGCCAGCAGTTTAGGGTGGCCTGGGGCCAACGTCCTGACTTTC. This translates into CASSLGWPGANVLTF.